Listed below are T cell receptor beta chains from one sample, sequenced in a study of shared clonotypes between healthy human individuals. Sequencing was performed with immunoSEQ multiplex PCR; in TCRdb, only in-frame clones are kept and a portion is missing. Of about 1.1 million clones listed, about four fifths are singletons. Sequenced material: memory CD4+ T cells from PBMCs. Receptors were obtained from a man in his late teens or twenties in good health. Some clones in this sample may be carry-over from other donors' samples. Each CDR3 is given with its conserved first and last residue. D genes are given only for firm matches. Where a row states a size, it is once, few, many or the class of an expanded clone; other rows omit it.

TRBD2 | TRBJ2-3 | few | TRBV29-1 | TGCAGCGTTGGTGGGACTAATTCGGATACGCAGTATTTT | CSVGGTNSDTQYF
- | TRBJ2-3 | - | TRBV25-1 | TGTGCCAGCAGTGAAGGGGGGCGGGGCGGCGCAGATACGCAGTATTTT | CASSEGGRGGADTQYF
TRBD1 | TRBJ1-1 | few | TRBV18 | TGTGCCAGCTCACCATTCCCGGGACAGGGAGTCTCGGGGGGCACTGAAGCTTTCTTT | CASSPFPGQGVSGGTEAFF
TRBD2 | TRBJ2-7 | - | TRBV7-9 | TGTGCCAGCAGTAACATGGGCCCTAGCGGGAGTCTCGAGCAGTACTTC | CASSNMGPSGSLEQYF
TRBD2 | TRBJ2-7 | - | TRBV29-1 | TGCAGCATCGGCGGGGGTAGCGCAGACGAGCAGTACTTC | CSIGGGSADEQYF
- | TRBJ1-1 | - | TRBV29-1 | TGCAGCGTTGAATCGAACACTGAAGCTTTCTTT | CSVESNTEAFF
TRBD1 | TRBJ2-2 | - | TRBV27 | TGTGCCAGCAGTACACAGGGGGAAGGAGCCGGGGAGCTGTTTTTT | CASSTQGEGAGELFF
TRBD2 | TRBJ2-7 | - | TRBV5-1 | TGCGCCAGCAGCTTGGTGGCGGGAGGCCCTCCCAACGAGCAGTACTTC | CASSLVAGGPPNEQYF
- | TRBJ1-4 | - | TRBV11-2 | TGTGCCAGCAGCTTAGGTTTAGGGGTATTTGAAAAACTGTTTTTT | CASSLGLGVFEKLFF
- | TRBJ2-3 | few | TRBV27 | TGTGCCAGCAGTTTATGGGGTACAGATACGCAGTATTTT | CASSLWGTDTQYF
- | TRBJ2-1 | - | TRBV5-1 | TGCGCCAGCAGCTTGGCCCGAGTCTCCTACAATGAGCAGTTCTTC | CASSLARVSYNEQFF
- | TRBJ2-5 | - | TRBV5-1 | TGCGCCAGCAGCTTCCTGGACGAGACCCAGTACTTC | CASSFLDETQYF
TRBD1 | TRBJ1-5 | - | TRBV13 | TGTGCCAGCAGCCTCGACAGGGATCAGCCCCAGCATTTT | CASSLDRDQPQHF
- | TRBJ1-1 | - | TRBV7-3 | TGTGCCAGCAGCTTTTCTCGGGCCACTGAAGCTTTCTTT | CASSFSRATEAFF
- | TRBJ1-3 | once | TRBV9 | TGTGCCAGCAGCGTAGACGGGGGCGCGGGGAACACCATATATTTT | CASSVDGGAGNTIYF
- | TRBJ1-2 | - | TRBV2 | TGTGCCAGCAGTGGGAATACTAACTATGGCTACACCTTC | CASSGNTNYGYTF
- | TRBJ1-4 | - | TRBV7-9 | TGTGCCAGCAGCCTAGGAGACCAATATGAAAAACTGTTTTTT | CASSLGDQYEKLFF